This passage covers 15 T cell receptor beta chains from one sample sequenced in a study of blood T cells in healthy people across ages. Alongside a J-beta primer mix, a sample-barcoded 5' primer served in a second PCR lasting roughly 7 to 12 cycles. One entry per CDR3 protein results from TCRdb running MiXCR on the 5' RACE reads. The repertoire holds about 540,000 distinct CDR3 sequences, with about 25% as singletons. These data are also associated with another study on T cells of mothers and their children.

The sequenced sample was blood. The receptors stem from a boy younger than 18 in good health.

The rearrangement uses TRBV28 and TRBJ1-1, with no clear D. Germline assignment: CDR1 MDHEN and CDR2 SYDVKM. CDR3 length equals 13 residues. V lost 5 bases and J 6 bases, leaving 13 bases between the germline ends. CDR3 coding DNA: TGTGCCAGCAGTCCCCTCGGGTTTCCTGAAGCTTTCTTT. Its protein is CASSPLGFPEAFF. Looking up the rest from reference TRBV28 and TRBJ1-1 gives the full variable domain: DVKVTQSSRYLVKRTGEKVFLECVQDMDHENMFWYRQDPGLGLRLIYFSYDVKMKEKGDIPEGYSVSREKKERFSLILESASTNQTSMYLCASSPLGFPEAFFGQGTRLTVV.

The rearrangement uses TRBV16 and TRBJ2-7; 11 bases map to TRBD2. The CDR3 loop spans 15 amino acids. CDR1 is KGHSY, CDR2 FQNENV, per germline. Germline trimming cut 2 bases from V and 4 bases from J; bases unmatched to any gene: 4. CDR3 nucleotides: TGTGCCAGCAGCCAAGAGGGACTAGCGGCTTACGAGCAGTACTTC. The encoded protein is CASSQEGLAAYEQYF.

This clonotype was picked up a small number of times. V gene TRBV15 combines with J gene TRBJ2-1; 9 nucleotides align to TRBD1. Germline lookup yields CDR1 LNHNV and CDR2 YYDKDF (reference sequence). V trimming: 0 bases; J trimming: 9 bases; junction bases outside the gene matches: 9. The CDR3 has 16 residues. CDR3: CATSRETGGFGSEQFF. The CDR3 DNA reads TGTGCCACCAGCAGAGAGACAGGGGGATTTGGTAGTGAGCAGTTCTTC.

The CDR3 sequence: CASSKDRNSPLHF. The CDR3 nucleotides are TGTGCCAGCAGTAAAGACAGGAATTCACCCCTCCACTTT. J is TRBJ1-6 and V is TRBV28; D is perhaps TRBD1 (6 bases). Looked up from germline, CDR1 is MDHEN and CDR2 is SYDVKM. The V end was cut by 5 bases, the J end by 7 bases, with 9 bases between. The CDR3 is 13 residues long.

This chain uses TRBV10-3 with TRBJ2-7, with D perhaps TRBD2 (6 bases). The CDR3 runs to 15 residues. Germline assignment: CDR1 ENHRY and CDR2 SYGVKD. The V end lost 7 bases, the J end lost 2 bases, and 18 bases lay between the germline ends. In nucleotides, the CDR3 is TGTGCCATCACCCCCAGCGGTGGGGGGACCTACGAGCAGTACTTC. Its translation: CAITPSGGGTYEQYF.

This clonotype showed up just a few times. The chain joins TRBV12-3 or TRBV12-4 to TRBJ1-6; D uncertain. V was cut by 7 bases and J by 7 bases, with 14 bases left in between. The length of the CDR3 is 14 residues. CDR3 bases: TGTGCCAGCACCCCAATGGACGGAAATTCACCCCTCCACTTT. Its protein product is CASTPMDGNSPLHF.

This rearrangement joins TRBV27 to TRBJ1-2, with D maybe TRBD1 (5 bases). The CDR3 contains 13 residues. Germline V gives CDR1 MNHEY, CDR2 SMNVEV (reference sequence). V was clipped by 1 base and J by 10 bases, with 13 bases between them. DNA for the CDR3: TGTGCCAGCAGTTTATTCCCAGGGTCCGACTACACCTTC. It translates to CASSLFPGSDYTF.

The sample holds a few counts of this clonotype. The chain recombines TRBV6-2 or TRBV6-3 with TRBJ2-5; 7 bases line up with TRBD2. The J call could be wrong; TRBJ2-1 is a better fit for the DNA end. Germline V gives CDR1 MNHEY, CDR2 SVGEGT. This CDR3 has 14 residues. The CDR3 loop is CASSSWTRLAEQFF. CDR3 nucleotide sequence: TGTGCCAGCAGTTCTTGGACTAGACTTGCTGAGCAGTTCTTC.

This rearrangement joins TRBV6-2 or TRBV6-3 to TRBJ1-2; TRBD1 is a possible D gene (6 bases). The CDR3 length is 15 residues. Germline CDR1 MNHEY, CDR2 SVGEGT. The V and J ends lost 6 bases and 6 bases respectively, with 20 bases between them. DNA for the CDR3: TGTGCCAGCAGGCCAAGGGGGGACTTGTTCCATGGCTACACCTTC. Encoded protein: CASRPRGDLFHGYTF.

The sample holds many counts of this clonotype. The chain is built from TRBV18 and TRBJ2-5; D is undetermined. This CDR3 comprises 14 residues. Germline CDR1 reads KGHSH; CDR2 reads LQKENI. V gave up 0 bases and J gave up 1 base, with 6 bases separating them. The CDR3, as DNA: TGTGCCAGCTCACCACCGATGACCCAAGAGACCCAGTACTTC. Translated, it gives CASSPPMTQETQYF.

The chain is built from TRBV13 and TRBJ2-1; unclear D gene. Per the germline V gene, CDR1 is PRHDT and CDR2 is FYEKMQ (reference sequence). Trimming removed 1 base from V and 2 bases from J, with 9 bases in between. The CDR3 is 15 amino acids. CDR3 sequence (DNA): TGTGCCAGCAGCTTAGAAGGGAAGACCTACAATGAGCAGTTCTTC. It specifies CASSLEGKTYNEQFF.

This clonotype was recorded a few times. This chain connects TRBV2 to TRBJ1-5; D may be TRBD1 (6 bases). Germline assignment: CDR1 SNHLY and CDR2 FYNNEI. The V end lost 4 bases, the J end lost 7 bases, and 14 bases lay between the germline ends. There are 14 residues in the CDR3. The CDR3 protein is CASSVLGDNQPQHF. The DNA for the CDR3 is TGTGCCAGCAGTGTCCTAGGGGACAACCAGCCCCAGCATTTT.

The chain links TRBV29-1 to TRBJ1-1; TRBD1 agrees at 7 bases. Germline values: CDR1 SQVTM, CDR2 ANQGSEA. The CDR3 has 15 residues. After removal of 3 bases from V and 1 base from J, the junction contained 8 bases not matched to a gene. The CDR3 here is CSVESSGTENTEAFF. CDR3 DNA: TGCAGCGTTGAGTCGAGCGGGACAGAGAACACTGAAGCTTTCTTT.

In this sample, this clonotype turned up a few times. This sequence joins TRBV20-1 and TRBJ2-7, with 12 bases lining up with TRBD2. Germline assignment: CDR1 DFQATT and CDR2 SNEGSKA (reference sequence). This CDR3 contains 17 residues. The ends lost 1 base at V and 7 bases at J; junction bases unmatched: 14. The CDR3 nucleotides are TGCAGTGCTAGAGGAGCTAGCGGGAGGGCCAGGGAGGGGGAGCAGTACTTC. Amino acid sequence: CSARGASGRAREGEQYF.

V usage is TRBV20-1 and J usage is TRBJ2-1; 7 nucleotides align to TRBD2. With 3 bases clipped from V and 4 bases from J, the junction kept 9 bases outside the gene matches. CDR3 length: 15 residues. Germline values: CDR1 DFQATT, CDR2 SNEGSKA (reference sequence). The CDR3 region is CSARRASGLYNEQFF. CDR3 DNA: TGCAGTGCTAGGAGAGCTAGCGGCTTGTACAATGAGCAGTTCTTC.